Below are 15 T cell receptor beta chains sequenced from a single sample in a study of naive and memory T cell subsets. The beta constant-region primer was an equimolar mix of two oligonucleotides covering TRBC1 and TRBC2. MiXCR, run by TCRdb on the UMI-ligation and nested PCR reads, gives a single entry per CDR3 protein. The sample has under 40,000 distinct CDR3 sequences, 13% seen once. The sequenced sample consisted of effector memory CD4+ T cells from blood. Regarding subset: effector memory, CD45RA- CD27-. All receptors come from a human donor in good health.

This clonotype was detected a few times. The rearrangement joins TRBV7-8 to TRBJ2-7, with 11 bases lining up with TRBD2. In germline, CDR1 is SGHVS, CDR2 FQNEAQ. V gave up 0 bases and J gave up 2 bases; unmatched junction bases: 3. The CDR3 has 16 residues. The CDR3 loop is CASSLAGSGRAYEQYF. The CDR3 nucleotides read TGTGCCAGCAGCTTAGCTGGTAGCGGGAGGGCCTACGAGCAGTACTTC. Together with reference TRBV7-8 and TRBJ2-7, the CDR3 gives the full variable domain: GAGVSQSPRYKVAKRGQDVALRCDPISGHVSLFWYQQALGQGPEFLTYFQNEAQLDKSGLPSDRFFAERPEGSVSTLKIQRTQQEDSAVYLCASSLAGSGRAYEQYFGPGTRLTVT.

This clonotype was found many times. V gene TRBV7-2 combines with J gene TRBJ2-3; D might be TRBD2 (6 bases). The CDR3 runs 14 residues. The ends were cut back, 6 bases at V and 4 bases at J, with 14 bases in the middle. Germline V CDR1 and CDR2: SGHTA, FQGNSA. The CDR3 protein is CASSPVRGPDTQYF. The CDR3 coding sequence is TGTGCCAGCAGTCCCGTGCGGGGTCCAGATACGCAGTATTTT.

The V call is TRBV20-1, the J call TRBJ2-3; 7 bases align to TRBD1. CDR1 and CDR2 from the germline V gene are DFQATT and SNEGSKA (reference sequence). This CDR3 has 15 residues. Trimming at V came to 5 bases and at J to 0 bases, leaving 8 bases not matched to a gene. This CDR3 is CSAATGEWSTDTQYF. CDR3 DNA: TGCAGTGCTGCAACAGGGGAGTGGAGCACAGATACGCAGTATTTT.

The chain combines TRBV20-1 with TRBJ1-5; weak D call: TRBD1 (5 bases). The CDR3 has 16 residues. Germline lookup yields CDR1 DFQATT and CDR2 SNEGSKA (reference sequence). The germline V and J ends were trimmed by 6 bases and 1 base, with 19 bases remaining between them. The CDR3 spells CSAPRGGGRSNQPQHF. The CDR3 DNA is TGCAGTGCGCCTCGGGGGGGGGGACGCAGCAATCAGCCCCAGCATTTT.

The sample holds many counts of this clonotype. The chain recombines TRBV2 with TRBJ2-2; the D gene is possibly TRBD2 (6 bases). The CDR3 runs to 14 residues. Trimming shortened V by 6 bases and J by 6 bases, and 14 bases separated the two germline ends. Germline CDR1 reads SNHLY; CDR2 reads FYNNEI. The CDR3 reads CASSGTAKAGELFF. In DNA, the CDR3 is TGTGCCAGCAGCGGGACTGCGAAAGCCGGGGAGCTGTTTTTT.

This clonotype was counted between two and nine times. The rearrangement links TRBV28 to TRBJ2-1; 11 nucleotides align to TRBD2. V lost 8 bases to trimming and J lost 7 bases; unmatched junction nucleotides: 7. This CDR3 region has 14 residues. Looked up from germline, CDR1 is MDHEN and CDR2 is SYDVKM. In DNA, the CDR3 is TGTGCCAGCTTTTTAGCGGGAGGGGGGAATGAGCAGTTCTTC. Its translation: CASFLAGGGNEQFF.

This clonotype was recorded many times. The chain uses TRBV5-6 and TRBJ2-2, with D perhaps matching TRBD1 or TRBD2 (5 bases each). The CDR3 spans 14 residues. Germline V gene data show CDR1 as SGHDT and CDR2 as YYEEEE. Trimming left V 0 bases short and J 7 bases short, with 10 bases between. This CDR3 reads CASSLGGFSGELFF. CDR3 nucleotides: TGTGCCAGCAGCTTGGGGGGGTTCAGCGGGGAGCTGTTTTTT.

This clonotype has only a few counts. The chain has TRBV12-3 or TRBV12-4 and TRBJ2-1; 11 nucleotides line up with TRBD2. The CDR3 runs to 16 residues. Trimming at V came to 6 bases and at J to 4 bases, leaving 8 bases not matched to a gene. The CDR3 region is CASSADTSGGYNEQFF. As DNA, the CDR3 is TGTGCCAGCAGCGCTGATACTAGCGGGGGTTACAATGAGCAGTTCTTC.

V and J are TRBV14 and TRBJ1-1; the D is unclear. Germline V lookup: CDR1 SGHDN, CDR2 FVKESK. V lost 0 bases, J lost 4 bases, and 6 bases lay in between. The CDR3 covers 13 residues. CDR3 protein: CASSQDEVTEAFF. The DNA of the CDR3 is TGTGCCAGCAGCCAAGATGAAGTCACTGAAGCTTTCTTT.

The chain joins TRBV7-2 to TRBJ2-5; 8 nucleotides agree with TRBD1. This CDR3 is 20 amino acids long. Germline V CDR1 and CDR2: SGHTA, FQGNSA. The V gene end was trimmed by 5 bases and the J gene end by 1 base; junction bases not matched to a gene: 21. The CDR3 here is CASSPRTGLQETQIQETQYF. The CDR3 DNA sequence: TGTGCCAGCAGCCCCCGGACAGGGCTCCAAGAGACCCAGATCCAAGAGACCCAGTACTTC.

This clonotype was seen at least ten times. The chain is built from TRBV11-1 and TRBJ2-3, with D tentatively TRBD1 (6 bases). The CDR3 extends over 15 amino acids. Germline values: CDR1 SGHAT, CDR2 FQDESV (reference sequence). Trimming shortened V by 5 bases and J by 2 bases, and 14 bases separated the two germline ends. The CDR3 region has the DNA TGTGCCAGCAGCCCCCGGACAGTGACCACAGATACGCAGTATTTT. It encodes CASSPRTVTTDTQYF.

This clonotype has a count of ten or more. The V and J genes are TRBV12-3 or TRBV12-4 and TRBJ2-7; TRBD2 matches 11 bases. V shed 2 bases, J shed 7 bases, and the junction held 10 bases outside the gene matches. This CDR3 has 16 residues. In DNA form, the CDR3 reads TGTGCCAGCAGTTTATTCCCACTAGCGGGAGTGGGTGAGCAGTACTTC. It yields the protein CASSLFPLAGVGEQYF.

A single count supports this clonotype. The chain links TRBV2 to TRBJ2-2, with TRBD1 matching 8 bases. The CDR3 runs to 15 residues. With V trimmed by 6 bases and J by 0 bases, 3 bases remained unmatched. Germline lookup yields CDR1 SNHLY and CDR2 FYNNEI. The CDR3 nucleotides read TGTGCCAGCAGGCCGGGACAGGCGAACACCGGGGAGCTGTTTTTT. Encoded protein: CASRPGQANTGELFF.

The chain combines TRBV27 with TRBJ1-6; TRBD1 is a possible D gene (6 bases). The CDR3 is 14 amino acids. Germline V gene lookup returns CDR1 MNHEY and CDR2 SMNVEV (reference sequence). V lost 8 bases to trimming and J lost 16 bases, with 24 bases between them. CDR3 residues: CASRERTARRGLHF. Written as DNA, the CDR3 is TGTGCCAGCCGAGAACGGACAGCCCGGCGGGGTCTCCACTTT.

This clonotype has ten or more counts. The chain links TRBV9 to TRBJ2-4; 8 nucleotides match TRBD2. With 4 bases clipped from V and 7 bases from J, the junction kept 13 bases outside the gene matches. This CDR3 comprises 16 residues. The germline V gene has CDR1 SGDLS and CDR2 YYNGEE. CDR3 residues: CASSPRGREVSNIQYF. DNA of the CDR3: TGTGCCAGCAGCCCCCGAGGGCGGGAGGTTTCGAACATTCAGTACTTC.